This T cell receptor (beta chain) derives from a study of response to subunit inactivated influenza vaccine. This clonotype was detected a few times. Antigen unknown. Study-wide findings and caveats: There was a suggestion from the authors that each seasonal influenza vaccination recruits few new T cells.

TCRdb passed the RT-PCR reads through MiXCR, listing each CDR3 protein once. Of about half a million distinct CDR3 sequences in the sample, less than 10% were seen once. The CDR3 totals 16 residues. The V and J ends lost 2 bases and 2 bases, in that order; junction bases with no gene match: 3. CDR1 is MNHNS, CDR2 SASEGT, per germline. The TCR sequence derives from a man aged 50-75 years who received an inactivated influenza vaccine. The chain joins TRBV6-1 to TRBJ2-5; 12 bases are a match to TRBD2. The material was PBMCs from blood, obtained roughly 24 months after vaccination. CDR3 bases: TGTGCCAGCAGTGAAAGGACTAGCGGGGTTCAAGAGACCCAGTACTTC. Translated, it gives CASSERTSGVQETQYF.